These 14 T cell receptor beta chains were sequenced from one sample in a study of blood T cell repertoires in COVID-19. Assay: immunoSEQ multiplex PCR; the TCRdb copy retains only in-frame clones and omits some. The sample holds approximately 260,000 clones, approximately 90% seen once. Sequenced material: peripheral blood. The source of these receptors is a woman between 35 and 50 years old who had recovered from COVID-19.

The table lists this clone with a count of one. The chain links TRBV7-8 to TRBJ2-1; 8 bases are shared with TRBD2. The junction had 14 bases not matched to a gene; V was cut back by 8 bases and J by 8 bases. The CDR3 extends over 15 amino acids. Germline V gives CDR1 SGHVS, CDR2 FQNEAQ. This CDR3 reads CASLPVGGGPHEQFF. The DNA for the CDR3 is TGTGCCAGCCTACCTGTTGGCGGGGGGCCGCATGAGCAGTTCTTC.

This clone came up a few times. V gene TRBV7-9 combines with J gene TRBJ2-3, with a possible D match to TRBD1 (5 bases). Germline V gene data show CDR1 as SEHNR and CDR2 as FQNEAQ (reference sequence). The V and J ends lost 2 bases and 8 bases respectively, with 20 bases between them. CDR3 size: 16 residues. CDR3 sequence: CASSLTIREGAGTQYF. The DNA of the CDR3 is TGTGCCAGCAGCTTAACTATAAGGGAAGGGGCTGGTACGCAGTATTTT.

The chain is built from TRBV7-2 and TRBJ2-4; 12 nucleotides agree with TRBD2. The CDR3 length is 17 residues. Germline CDR1 is SGHTA and CDR2 is FQGNSA. Trimming at V came to 6 bases and at J to 3 bases, leaving 9 bases not matched to a gene. For the CDR3, the DNA is TGTGCCAGCAGTTTCCCGACTAGCGGGGGTCGCAAAAACATTCAGTACTTC. Protein sequence: CASSFPTSGGRKNIQYF.

The rearrangement links TRBV18 to TRBJ2-5, with 12 nucleotides matching TRBD2. Germline assignment: CDR1 KGHSH and CDR2 LQKENI. The CDR3 has 16 residues. V lost 6 bases to trimming and J lost 4 bases; unmatched junction nucleotides: 9. The CDR3 DNA reads as TGTGCCAGCTCGCCCGGACTAGCGGGGATGGCAGAGACCCAGTACTTC. As protein: CASSPGLAGMAETQYF.

This clone was seen once. This rearrangement joins TRBV28 to TRBJ1-2; the D gene is possibly TRBD1 (5 bases). Deletions cut 4 bases from V and 5 bases from J, with 26 bases between. CDR3 size: 18 residues. Germline assignment: CDR1 MDHEN and CDR2 SYDVKM. CDR3 amino acids: CASSSLSLSPTVKYGYTF. The CDR3 coding sequence is TGTGCCAGCAGTTCCCTCTCCTTATCCCCGACAGTAAAATATGGCTACACCTTC.

The chain recombines TRBV14 with TRBJ2-1; TRBD2 agrees at 12 bases. Trimming removed 7 bases from V and 7 bases from J; junction bases left unmatched: 8. Germline V gives CDR1 SGHDN, CDR2 FVKESK. This CDR3 has 15 residues. In DNA, the CDR3 is TGTGCCAGCACCCCTACTAGCGGGAGGCTTAATGAGCAGTTCTTC. Protein product: CASTPTSGRLNEQFF.

The chain recombines TRBV5-1 with TRBJ2-5; possibly TRBD1 for D (6 bases). This CDR3 is built from 13 residues. V shed 6 bases and J shed 2 bases, with 11 bases lying between them. Germline V gene data show CDR1 as SGHRS and CDR2 as YFSETQ. Here the CDR3 DNA reads TGCGCCAGCACTGGCACAGGGCAAGAGACCCAGTACTTC. It is translated as CASTGTGQETQYF.

V and J are TRBV19 and TRBJ2-3; possible D gene TRBD2, 6 bases. CDR3 size: 15 residues. Germline V gene lookup returns CDR1 LNHDA and CDR2 SQIVND (reference sequence). V was trimmed by 6 bases and J by 0 bases, leaving 13 bases between them. The CDR3 nucleotides read TGTGCCAGTAGGACCGTGCGGGACAGCACAGATACGCAGTATTTT. Its translation: CASRTVRDSTDTQYF.

The chain couples TRBV7-2 to TRBJ2-3; weak D call: TRBD2 (6 bases). The CDR3 contains 17 residues. V was trimmed by 3 bases and J by 1 base, leaving 17 bases between them. Germline V gene data show CDR1 as SGHTA and CDR2 as FQGNSA. The DNA of the CDR3 is TGTGCCAGCAGCTTTTTCGGAGGGGTAAAGGGCACAGATACGCAGTATTTT. Amino acids: CASSFFGGVKGTDTQYF.

This chain joins TRBV7-2 and TRBJ2-7; no reliable D call. Germline-derived CDR1 and CDR2 are SGHTA and FQGNSA. CDR3 length: 15 amino acids. V was shortened by 5 bases and J by 3 bases, with 17 bases between the two germline ends. CDR3 nucleotide sequence: TGTGCCAGCAGCCCCTCTAGAGCACAAAACTACGAGCAGTACTTC. Amino acids: CASSPSRAQNYEQYF.

This chain joins TRBV3-1 (or the pseudogene TRBV3-2) and TRBJ2-1, with 7 bases aligning to TRBD2. Germline CDR1 LGHDT, CDR2 YNNKEL (reference sequence). CDR3 size: 17 residues. V lost 2 bases and J lost 7; bases outside the gene matches: 14. The CDR3 here is CASSQHGSPSGKNEQFF. CDR3 bases: TGTGCCAGCAGCCAACACGGATCCCCGAGCGGGAAAAATGAGCAGTTCTTC.

This chain links TRBV5-1 with TRBJ1-4; 8 nucleotides align to TRBD1. This CDR3 contains 15 residues. J gave up 2 bases and V 3 bases, and 3 bases lay outside the gene matches. Germline loops: CDR1 SGHRS, CDR2 YFSETQ. The CDR3 region is CASSSSGGTNEKLFF. The CDR3 region has the DNA TGCGCCAGCAGCTCTTCAGGGGGCACTAATGAAAAACTGTTTTTT.

The rearrangement joins TRBV19 to TRBJ2-6, with TRBD1 matching over 9 bases. The CDR3 runs 16 residues. Germline-derived CDR1 and CDR2 are LNHDA and SQIVND (reference sequence). The trim removed 3 bases at V and 4 bases at J, leaving 4 bases unmatched. The CDR3 sequence: CASSIRTGDGANVLTF. The CDR3 coding sequence is TGTGCCAGTAGTATCAGGACAGGGGACGGGGCCAACGTCCTGACTTTC.

This chain links TRBV25-1 with TRBJ2-1, with a weak D call TRBD1 (6 bases). This CDR3 has 17 residues. Trimming took off 4 bases at V and 6 bases at J, with 22 bases between the two ends. Germline lookup yields CDR1 MGHDK and CDR2 SYGVNS. Here the CDR3 DNA reads TGTGCCAGCAGTGGGGCGGCAGGGGCCGAAGGACGCAATGAGCAGTTCTTC. It encodes CASSGAAGAEGRNEQFF.